This T cell receptor (beta chain) was retrieved from a study of blood T cell repertoires in COVID-19. Overall study: Sources were T cells, B-cell-depleted T cells, or PBMCs; the material itself was cDNA or gDNA.

Profiled with immunoSEQ multiplex PCR; TCRdb holds only in-frame clones, not every one. The sample shows hundreds of thousands of clones, under 95% of them seen only once. The sequencing input was PBMCs or T cells enriched from blood (not recorded which). The receptor's source is a woman aged 18-35 years who had recovered from COVID-19.

The CDR3 region is CASSPTGANSPLHF. In DNA form, the CDR3 reads TGTGCCAGCAGCCCGACAGGGGCTAATTCACCCCTCCACTTT. The gene calls are TRBV7-9 and TRBJ1-6, with 8 bases lining up with TRBD1. J gave up 6 bases and V 5 bases, and 3 bases lay outside the gene matches. The CDR3 covers 14 residues. CDR1 is SEHNR, CDR2 FQNEAQ, per germline (reference sequence).